The clone carrying this T cell receptor beta chain was counted a few times. Sample time point: patch test 1, 2 weeks after DPC sensitization. Noted treatment: therapeutic diphenylcyclopropenone sensitization with weekly scalp DPC. The data were obtained in a study of human T cells and chemical hapten exposure. Study background: The patients were mostly female; they had alopecia areata, totalis or universalis.

TCRdb called the RACE reads again in MiXCR, with one record for every CDR3 protein. Of around 76,000 distinct CDR3 sequences in the sample, 10% to 15% are singletons; the top ten hold about 4%. The origin of this receptor is a woman between 55 and 75 years old with alopecia areata. Some clones in this sample may be carry-over from other donors' samples. The source was whole blood, collected in connection with sensitization to the hapten diphenylcyclopropenone (DPC).

The CDR3 region has the DNA TGTGCCAGCAGTCAGGGACTCGGGGATGGCTACACCTTC. Its translation is CASSQGLGDGYTF. This chain joins TRBV7-6 and TRBJ1-2, with D perhaps matching TRBD1 (5 bases). CDR1 is SGHVS, CDR2 FNYEAQ, per germline. There are 13 residues in the CDR3. Trimming removed 6 bases from V and 6 bases from J, with 14 bases in between.